The entry below describes one T cell receptor (beta chain). Its specific antigen is unknown. Base qualities are not provided; no much larger clone lies one nucleotide away. The method was the immunoSEQ multiplex PCR assay. In its TCRdb copy, this immuneACCESS table keeps in-frame sequences only and misses some clones. Where compared with another copy, unresolved V genes explain less than half of these, and the others have no known cause. For this sample there are about 1,800 clones; approximately 86% appear just once. The ten largest make up 8% to 11% of the sample. CDR1 and CDR2, per the germline V gene, are KGHSH and LQKENI. Trimming takes 1 base off V and 1 base off J; junction bases not matched to a gene: 1. The CDR3 has 14 amino acids, counting the end cysteine and phenylalanine. Of the read, only the CDR3 DNA is kept; its 42 bases are in frame from base 1. This sample is part of a study of tumor T cells in aggressive B-cell lymphoma (dated by TCRdb to between 2016 and 2019).

The rearrangement joined TRBV18 to TRBJ2-7, with 7 bases matching TRBD1. What was sequenced was tumor tissue. This TCR was sampled from an adult with diffuse large B cell lymphoma. The CDR3 is CASSPRQGSYEQYF. The nucleotide sequence reads TGTGCCAGCTCACCACGACAGGGTTCCTACGAGCAGTACTTC.